The rows below give T cell receptor beta chains drawn from one sample of a study of CD4 and CD8 cells across lung adenocarcinoma regions. Each CDR3 protein is one row after TCRdb ran MiXCR on the PCR reads. The sample shows 16,000 or so distinct CDR3 sequences, 51% of them seen only once. Sequenced input: CD8+ T cells from the center of a lung tumor. These receptors all come from a female donor with lung adenocarcinoma. The CD4 and CD8 labels of this study may be unreliable. CDR3s include the opening cysteine and the closing phenylalanine or tryptophan.

V gene,J gene,CDR3 protein
TRBV6-5,TRBJ2-1,CASSYGAGASNEQFF
TRBV7-2,TRBJ2-1,CASTGKASSRNEQFF
TRBV28,TRBJ2-5,CASSLGSGFQEETQYF
TRBV6-6,TRBJ2-7,CASSYGGGSYEQYF
TRBV11-3,TRBJ2-3,CASSGLGRGDPDTQYF
TRBV5-1,TRBJ1-1,CASSTGGVGDEAFF
TRBV6-5,TRBJ2-4,CASSYSWGGDIQYF
TRBV20-1,TRBJ2-1,CSARVPLTSGRIEQFF
TRBV6-1,TRBJ1-1,CASKRQGGNTEAFF
TRBV5-1,TRBJ1-1,CASSRTGNMNTEAFF
TRBV6-1,TRBJ2-4,CASSEQQPRSAKNIQYF
TRBV7-9,TRBJ2-1,CASSFNPSGPSYNEQFF
TRBV10-3,TRBJ2-1,CATGLRGGLNEQFF
TRBV20-1,TRBJ1-1,CSAHPADRGYTEAFF
TRBV6-1,TRBJ2-7,CASTLLGGSSYEQYF
TRBV6-1,TRBJ2-1,CASSPTGLGASEQFF
TRBV5-8,TRBJ2-1,CASSTDRVGEQFF
TRBV12-3/TRBV12-4,TRBJ2-2,CASRAGELFF
TRBV6-1,TRBJ2-4,CASCERLSGFAQEIQYF
TRBV6-1,TRBJ2-1,CASSEGTGGYNEQFF
TRBV10-3,TRBJ2-3,CAGTGSGDPETQYF
TRBV7-2,-,CASSLRGETQYF
TRBV29-1,-,CSVVGGPVEYYEQYF
TRBV6-1,TRBJ2-1,CASRSPGGSNEQFF
TRBV4-2,TRBJ2-3,CASRFGGGLTDTQYF
TRBV6-4,TRBJ2-2,CASSPGTSNTGELFF
TRBV24-1,TRBJ2-5,CATSEGTGVETQYF
TRBV4-1,TRBJ2-1,CASSPRLAGEQFF
TRBV7-2,-,CASSLGPAGSVQETQYF
TRBV7-9,TRBJ1-3,CASSSPGQERNTIYF
TRBV14,-,CASSPGGRERTYEQYF
TRBV6-1,TRBJ2-2,CASRSTGANTGELFF
TRBV7-2,-,CASSLGTSGRGEQYF
TRBV5-1,TRBJ2-2,CASSSQRGTNTGELFF
TRBV7-8,TRBJ1-1,CASSPGRVGVGTEAFF
TRBV12-3/TRBV12-4,TRBJ2-1,CASSRTSGGVWSYNEQFF
TRBV6-1,TRBJ2-6,CASSVRSPGANVLTF
TRBV6-5,TRBJ2-3,CASSYAAFGGGTDTQYF
TRBV14,TRBJ2-5,CASSQDRKTQYF
TRBV6-1,TRBJ2-1,CASRPGSLPYNEQFF
TRBV6-1,TRBJ2-7,CASKGPGHRYEQYF
TRBV6-1,TRBJ2-1,CASSEEAGSYNEQFF
TRBV6-1,TRBJ2-3,CAAGNPGLAQDTQYF